These T cell receptor beta chains were read from a single sample in a study of shared clonotypes between healthy human individuals. The repertoire was sequenced with immunoSEQ multiplex PCR; TCRdb's copy has only in-frame clones and lacks some. Of about 610,000 clones in the sample, approximately 96% were seen once. The material sequenced was naive CD8+ T cells sorted from blood. These receptors came from a woman in her 30s in good health. CDR3s include the opening cysteine and the closing phenylalanine or tryptophan. The D gene is left open where the match is weak. Only some rows state a clone size, as once, few, many or a class for expanded clones.

CDR3nt	CDR3aa	abundance	v_gene	d_gene	j_gene
TGTGCCAGCAGACGGGGCGACATTCAGTACTTC	CASRRGDIQYF	NA	TRBV2	NA	TRBJ2-4
TGCGCCAGCAGTCCGCACGGGAACACTGAAGCTTTCTTT	CASSPHGNTEAFF	NA	TRBV5-1	NA	TRBJ1-1
TGTGCCAGCAGCTTAGGGACACGGAATGAAGGCTACACCTTC	CASSLGTRNEGYTF	NA	TRBV7-9	NA	TRBJ1-2
TGTGCCAGCAGCGTAGCTTCAGACAATGAGCAGTTCTTC	CASSVASDNEQFF	NA	TRBV9	NA	TRBJ2-1
TGTGCCAGCAGTGACTGGTGGGGCAGCAACAATGAGCAGTTCTTC	CASSDWWGSNNEQFF	NA	TRBV6-4	NA	TRBJ2-1
TGTGCCAGCAGCCCGGGAGGAGGGAACACCGGGGAGCTGTTTTTT	CASSPGGGNTGELFF	NA	TRBV5-6	TRBD2	TRBJ2-2
TGCGCCAGCAGCCAGCGGCAGCCACCGGAGACCCAGTACTTC	CASSQRQPPETQYF	NA	TRBV4-1	NA	TRBJ2-5
TGTGCCAGCAGCTTGGGAGTGCTAGCGGGAACCGAAGAGACCCAGTACTTC	CASSLGVLAGTEETQYF	NA	TRBV5-4	TRBD2	TRBJ2-5
TGTGCCAGCAGGCAAACAGGGGCGGTTGAAGCTTTCTTT	CASRQTGAVEAFF	NA	TRBV6-5	TRBD1	TRBJ1-1
TGCAGCGTTTCCACCGGCACTGGAGGGTTCTACGAGCAGTACTTC	CSVSTGTGGFYEQYF	NA	TRBV29-1	NA	TRBJ2-7
TGCGCCAGTGGAACCGGGAGCAATCAGCCCCAGCATTTT	CASGTGSNQPQHF	NA	TRBV10-2	NA	TRBJ1-5
TGTGCCAGCAGCTTAGGGGGTCAGCCCTACACCTTC	CASSLGGQPYTF	NA	TRBV7-9	NA	TRBJ1-2
TGTGCCAGCAGTTTAGAAAATGGCTATGGCTACACCTTC	CASSLENGYGYTF	NA	TRBV27	NA	TRBJ1-2
TGTGCCAGCATCCCCGGCGGGGGGGGACAGCCCCAGCATTTT	CASIPGGGGQPQHF	NA	TRBV28	NA	TRBJ1-5
TGCGCCAGCAGCTGGCGCGGCGGGAGTGTGAATGAGCAGTTCTTC	CASSWRGGSVNEQFF	NA	TRBV5-1	TRBD2	TRBJ2-1
TGTGCCAGCAGCAGCGACGAGCAGTACTTC	CASSSDEQYF	NA	TRBV6-1	NA	TRBJ2-7
TGTGCCAGCAGTTGGACTAGCGGGAGGGCCTCCCGAAATGAGCAGTTCTTC	CASSWTSGRASRNEQFF	NA	TRBV27	TRBD2	TRBJ2-1
TGTGCCAGCAGCTTAGGTTTCGCCGGCGGTGGACTGTTTTTT	CASSLGFAGGGLFF	NA	TRBV13	NA	TRBJ1-4
TGCGCCAGCAGCCAATGGAGGGGCTTGACTGAAGCTTTCTTT	CASSQWRGLTEAFF	NA	TRBV4-1	NA	TRBJ1-1
TGTGCCAGCAGTTACGCGAGGGGGCAAGTTAACTATGGCTACACCTTC	CASSYARGQVNYGYTF	NA	TRBV6-6	TRBD1	TRBJ1-2
TGTGCCAGCAGTGATTACATGGGAAACACTGAAGCTTTCTTT	CASSDYMGNTEAFF	NA	TRBV5-4	NA	TRBJ1-1
TGTGCCAGCACCCCAGGGGCCGCCCCGTACAATGAGCAGTTCTTC	CASTPGAAPYNEQFF	NA	TRBV11-2	NA	TRBJ2-1
TGTGCCAGCAGCCAGCCCGGGACAGGGAACACCGGGGAGCTGTTTTTT	CASSQPGTGNTGELFF	NA	TRBV11-2	TRBD1	TRBJ2-2
TGTGCCAGCAGCTTATCGCTAGCGGACAATGAGCAGTTCTTC	CASSLSLADNEQFF	NA	TRBV7-2	TRBD2	TRBJ2-1
TGTGCCAGCAGCCCCCCTAGGGGACAGATAGGGGGCGAGCAGTACTTC	CASSPPRGQIGGEQYF	NA	TRBV7-9	TRBD1	TRBJ2-7
TGTGCCAGCAGTTACTCGGGACTAGCGGGAACCTACGAGCAGTACTTC	CASSYSGLAGTYEQYF	NA	TRBV6-5	TRBD2	TRBJ2-7
TGTGCCAGCAGTCCCCGACACCTCTCCTACAATGAGCAGTTCTTC	CASSPRHLSYNEQFF	NA	TRBV27	NA	TRBJ2-1
TGTGCCAGCAGCTCCTGGGACCGAGGGGAGCAGTACTTC	CASSSWDRGEQYF	once	TRBV5-6	NA	TRBJ2-5
TGTGCCAGCAGCCAAGCTGATCGATCCTACGAGCAGTACTTC	CASSQADRSYEQYF	once	TRBV4-2	NA	TRBJ2-7
TGTGCCAGCAGTTCTCGGACAGCTAGCACAGATACGCAGTATTTT	CASSSRTASTDTQYF	once	TRBV28	NA	TRBJ2-3
TGTGCCAGCACGCAGGGGTCCTACGAGCAGTACTTC	CASTQGSYEQYF	NA	TRBV2	NA	TRBJ2-7
TGTGCCAGCAGCGAAGGGGACGCGGGGGCCAACACCGGGGAGCTGTTTTTT	CASSEGDAGANTGELFF	NA	TRBV7-9	NA	TRBJ2-2
TGTGCCAGCAGTTTTCTACCTCCAGGTACTTCGCCAGATACGCAGTATTTT	CASSFLPPGTSPDTQYF	NA	TRBV27	NA	TRBJ2-3
TGTGCCAGCAGCTTAGGGGACCCTGGAATAGACAATGAGCAGTTCTTC	CASSLGDPGIDNEQFF	NA	TRBV7-9	NA	TRBJ2-1
TGTGCCAGCAGCTTAGTCAGAGGGGACAGGGCGGACTATGGCTACACCTTC	CASSLVRGDRADYGYTF	NA	TRBV7-2	TRBD1	TRBJ1-2
TGTGCCAGCACCCACACCGGGACAGGGTTCTCAGATACGCAGTATTTT	CASTHTGTGFSDTQYF	NA	TRBV27	TRBD1	TRBJ2-3